This T cell receptor beta chain was sequenced for a study of shared clonotypes between healthy human individuals. Germline CDR1 is LGHNA and CDR2 is YNFKEQ. The CDR3 length is 16 residues. V shed 4 bases and J shed 3 bases, with 15 bases lying between them. Only in-frame clones appear in the TCRdb table, and some are missing; sequencing was by immunoSEQ multiplex PCR. The data show around 990,000 clones, approximately 80% seen once. The receptor was derived from a man younger than 30 in good health. Some clones in this sample may be carry-over from other donors' samples. This rearrangement joins TRBV4-2 to TRBJ2-2; D unclear. Input material: memory CD4+ T cells from PBMCs. Subset reported: CD45RA-negative fraction. As DNA, the CDR3 is TGTGCCAGCAGCCTCCGAGGTGGGCGCTACACCGGGGAGCTGTTTTTT. Translated: CASSLRGGRYTGELFF.